This section outlines one TCR beta chain sequence together with its context. The sample originates from a study of identical twins. V was trimmed by 0 bases and J by 6 bases, leaving 15 bases between them. CDR1 and CDR2 from the germline V gene are SGHDT and YYEEEE. This CDR3 region has 16 residues. MiXCR was run by TCRdb on the 5' RACE reads, yielding one entry per CDR3 protein. Among 500,000 to 650,000 distinct CDR3 sequences listed, around 20% were seen once. These sequences were also reported in another study, on yellow fever vaccine responses in identical twins. This second study says: The T cell response to vaccination in identical twins was reportedly partly convergent and partly personalized.

The receptor comes from a woman younger than 35 in good health. The sequenced material came from CD4+ T cells sorted from blood. The chain uses TRBV5-6 and TRBJ2-2; possible D gene TRBD1, 6 bases. This CDR3 is CASSLVFRGDAGELFF. CDR3 sequence (DNA): TGTGCCAGCAGCTTGGTTTTCAGGGGCGACGCCGGGGAGCTGTTTTTT.